The T cell receptor (beta chain) described here comes from a study of regulatory T cells in long-lasting Graves disease. Study background: Patients met the persistent Graves' disease definition after over 5 years of antithyroid drugs with positive TSH receptor antibodies.

This clonotype showed up many times. The antigen remains unidentified. Arm-PCR of CDR3 regions with iRepertoire HTBI primers generated TCR beta libraries. TCRdb called the multiplex PCR reads again in MiXCR, with one record for every CDR3 protein. This sample has about 430,000 distinct CDR3 sequences, with about 21% found just once. The CDR3 extends over 11 amino acids. Trimming removed 6 bases at V and 3 bases at J, with 6 bases between. CDR1 is MDHEN, CDR2 SYDVKM, per germline. Time point described: persistent/refractory GD, antithyroid drugs over 5 years with positive TRAb. PBMC RNA was the source of the TCR library. Patients were from an endocrinology department in Xi'an, China. Points from the study as a whole: Repertoires from persistent disease leaned toward TRBV28, TRBJ1-2 and TRBJ2-5. What was studied was peripheral blood only, and not thyroid tissue.

The source was peripheral blood mononuclear cells (PBMCs), collected when the disease was refractory, from a patient treated with antithyroid drugs. The genes are TRBV28 and TRBJ2-7, with D unresolved. The sequence came from a female donor with Graves disease. DNA for the CDR3: TGTGCCAGCAGCCTTTACTACGAGCAGTACTTC. As protein: CASSLYYEQYF.